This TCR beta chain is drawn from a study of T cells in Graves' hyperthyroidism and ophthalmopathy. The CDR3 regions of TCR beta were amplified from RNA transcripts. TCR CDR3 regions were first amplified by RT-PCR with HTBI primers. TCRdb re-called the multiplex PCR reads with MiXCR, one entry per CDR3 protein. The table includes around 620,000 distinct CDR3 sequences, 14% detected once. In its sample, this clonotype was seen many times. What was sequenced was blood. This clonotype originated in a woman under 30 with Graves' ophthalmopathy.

CDR3 DNA: TGTGCCAGCAGCGTAAGGGGACTAATCCAAGGCGGAGAGACCCAGTACTTC. Its protein is CASSVRGLIQGGETQYF. The chain is built from TRBV9 and TRBJ2-5; 7 nucleotides align to TRBD2. CDR1 and CDR2 from the germline V gene are SGDLS and YYNGEE. V was pared by 1 base and J by 4 bases, with 13 bases of the junction left unmatched. The CDR3 sequence is 17 residues long. The whole variable domain, remainder taken from reference TRBV9 and TRBJ2-5, is DSGVTQTPKHLITATGQRVTLRCSPRSGDLSVYWYQQSLDQGLQFLIQYYNGEERAKGNILERFSAQQFPDLHSELNLSSLELGDSALYFCASSVRGLIQGGETQYFGPGTRLLVL.